The clone carrying this T cell receptor (beta chain) has at least ten counts. The antigen is unknown. The data derive from a study of T cells in Graves' hyperthyroidism and ophthalmopathy. Looking at the study overall: Peripheral blood samples were taken at initial diagnosis, prior to any treatment.

Per germline, CDR1 SGHRS and CDR2 YFSETQ. The trim removed 2 bases at V and 8 bases at J, leaving 5 bases unmatched. The CDR3 is made up of 15 amino acids. RNA transcripts provided the source from which TCR beta CDR3 regions were amplified. The HTBI primer set served for first-round RT-PCR of the TCR CDR3. One entry per CDR3 protein, called by TCRdb with MiXCR from the multiplex PCR reads. The data contain about 410,000 distinct CDR3 sequences, about 15% of them singletons. Overall study findings and caveats: Most clonotypes expanded in thyroid above 0.001 were likewise present in blood.

Ophthalmopathy patients showed a Clinical Activity Score of at least 3, NOSPECS grade of at least 4 and duration under 3 months. The source is a man between 18 and 35 years old with Graves' ophthalmopathy. Specimen: blood. This rearrangement joins TRBV5-1 to TRBJ1-6, with 9 bases aligning to TRBD1. CDR3 residues: CASSLRTGVDSPLHF. The CDR3 nucleotides read TGCGCCAGCAGCTTAAGGACAGGGGTTGATTCACCCCTCCACTTT.